This is a list of T cell receptor beta chains from one sample in a study of blood T cell repertoires in COVID-19. Sequencing was performed with immunoSEQ multiplex PCR; in TCRdb, only in-frame clones are kept and a portion is missing. The table lists 250,000 to 350,000 clones, 80% to 85% of them singletons, with approximately 14% in the top ten. Sequencing was carried out using peripheral blood. Receptors originate from a person aged 70 to 85 with COVID-19, enrolled during active disease. Both conserved end residues are part of each CDR3. Each record gives: V gene, clone size, J gene, D gene, CDR3 DNA, CDR3 protein. The D gene is left open where the match is weak. Rows may omit the clone size; those that give it use once, few, many or a size class.

>TRBV2|.|TRBJ2-3|.
TGTGCCAGCGCGGGACGGCGATCTAGCACAGATACGCAGTATTTT
CASAGRRSSTDTQYF
>TRBV7-9|.|TRBJ2-7|TRBD2
TGTGCCAGCAGCTTAGCTGCTTGGTCTAGCGGGGCCGTCTACGAGCAGTACTTC
CASSLAAWSSGAVYEQYF
>TRBV3-1/TRBV3-2|.|TRBJ2-1|.
TGTGCCAGCAGCCTTACAGTGTTAACCTACAATGAGCAGTTCTTC
CASSLTVLTYNEQFF
>TRBV7-6|.|TRBJ2-2|TRBD1
TGTGCCAGCAGCGATACTTTGACAGGGGTCTTCACCGGGGAGCTGTTTTTT
CASSDTLTGVFTGELFF
>TRBV28|large|TRBJ1-4|.
TGTGCCAGCAGTCCCTCTACAGGACCTAATGAAAAACTGTTTTTT
CASSPSTGPNEKLFF
>TRBV27|.|TRBJ2-7|TRBD1
TGTGCCAGCAGTGTCTTACAGGGGGCAGCTGACGAGCAGTACTTC
CASSVLQGAADEQYF
>TRBV6-2/TRBV6-3|once|TRBJ1-3|.
TGTGCCAGCAGTTACTCTCAAGGAAACACCATATATTTT
CASSYSQGNTIYF
>TRBV7-8|few|TRBJ2-7|TRBD1
TGTGCCAGCAGCTTAGCGGGACAGGGGTTTGGCGAGCAGTACTTC
CASSLAGQGFGEQYF
>TRBV5-4|.|TRBJ2-2|TRBD1
TGTGCCAGCAGGAACTACAGGGGATTTAACACCGGGGAGCTGTTTTTT
CASRNYRGFNTGELFF
>TRBV27|.|TRBJ2-1|TRBD1
TGTGCCAGCAGTCCAGGGACAGAACCCTACAATGAGCAGTTCTTC
CASSPGTEPYNEQFF
>TRBV6-2/TRBV6-3|.|TRBJ2-1|.
TGTGCCAGCAGTTCGTACAGGGATGACGATGAGCAGTTCTTC
CASSSYRDDDEQFF
>TRBV16|.|TRBJ2-1|.
TGTGCCAGCAGCCAATCGGGCGGGCCTAGCCTCCCAGATGAGCAGTTCTTC
CASSQSGGPSLPDEQFF
>TRBV6-1|once|TRBJ2-2|TRBD1
TGTGCCAGCAGTGCGACGATGACAGGGATTGACGCCGGGGAGCTGTTTTTT
CASSATMTGIDAGELFF
>TRBV7-8|.|TRBJ2-3|TRBD2
TGTGCCAGCAGCTTACCCCGACTAGCGGGAGACCCAGATACGCAGTATTTT
CASSLPRLAGDPDTQYF
>TRBV29-1|.|TRBJ1-1|.
TGCAGCGTTGCGGTCAGGGGAAGGCTGGAAACTGAAGCTTTCTTT
CSVAVRGRLETEAFF
>TRBV7-2|.|TRBJ2-7|TRBD2
TGTGCCAGCAGCGGGGGACTAGCGCGGCGCGAGCAGTACTTC
CASSGGLARREQYF
>TRBV2|.|TRBJ2-7|.
TGTGCCAGCAGTGAACAGGGGATGAGCCTCTACGAGCAGTACTTC
CASSEQGMSLYEQYF
>TRBV7-2|once|TRBJ2-7|.
TGTGCCAGCAGCTTAAATAGTTTCGACTTCTACGAGCAGTACTTC
CASSLNSFDFYEQYF
>TRBV5-1|.|TRBJ2-4|TRBD2
TGCGCCAGCAGCTTCCTAGCGGGAGGGCCCCAAAACATTCAGTACTTC
CASSFLAGGPQNIQYF
>TRBV9|.|TRBJ1-6|.
TGTGCCAGCAGCGCCCGCGACAGGACAATCCCGGGGCCCCTCCACTTT
CASSARDRTIPGPLHF
>TRBV5-1|.|TRBJ2-1|TRBD1
TGCGCCAGCAGCTCGGGACAGACCAATGAGCAGTTCTTC
CASSSGQTNEQFF
>TRBV2|.|TRBJ1-5|.
TGTGCCAGCAGCGTTGGGCGAGATAGCAATCAGCCCCAGCATTTT
CASSVGRDSNQPQHF
>TRBV7-3|.|TRBJ2-1|.
TGTGCCAGCAGACCCTCAGGGTACAATGAGCAGTTCTTC
CASRPSGYNEQFF
>TRBV30|.|TRBJ1-1|TRBD1
TGTGCCTGGAGTGTATACCCTCCGGGACAGGGGAACACTGAAGCTTTCTTT
CAWSVYPPGQGNTEAFF
>TRBV18|.|TRBJ1-1|.
TGTGCCAGCTCAAGTGAGGGCGACACTGAAGCTTTCTTT
CASSSEGDTEAFF
>TRBV27|.|TRBJ2-5|.
TGTGCCAGCAGAAACAGCGGTGAAGAGACCCAGTACTTC
CASRNSGEETQYF
>TRBV28|.|TRBJ1-1|.
TGTGCCAGCAGTTTTGCTTTAACTTTGCTAGGGGGGAACACTGAAGCTTTCTTT
CASSFALTLLGGNTEAFF
>TRBV9|.|TRBJ2-1|.
TGTGCCAGCAGCGTAGTCGCTATAGGGGTCAATGAGCAGTTCTTC
CASSVVAIGVNEQFF
>TRBV4-3|.|TRBJ2-5|TRBD2
TGCGCCAGCAGCCAACCCTTACTAGCGGGAGGGCCTTTGGGTGAGACCCAGTACTTC
CASSQPLLAGGPLGETQYF
>TRBV27|.|TRBJ1-2|.
TGTGCCAGCAGTCCGCGGACAGCTAACTATGGCTACACCTTC
CASSPRTANYGYTF
>TRBV4-1|.|TRBJ2-2|TRBD1
TGCGCCAGCAGCCAAGTAGGACAGGGGCCGATGGAGCTGTTTTTT
CASSQVGQGPMELFF
>TRBV5-8|few|TRBJ2-1|TRBD2
TGTGCCAGCAGCTCCCCGCCACTAGCGGAGCAGCAGTTCTTC
CASSSPPLAEQQFF
>TRBV28|.|TRBJ2-7|.
TGTGCCAGCAGCCGAGGAGCGGCAAAAAGCTCCTACGAGCAGTACTTC
CASSRGAAKSSYEQYF
>TRBV19|.|TRBJ2-7|.
TGTGCCAGTAGTTTTACAGTTACCTACGAGCAGTACTTC
CASSFTVTYEQYF
>TRBV7-9|.|TRBJ2-2|TRBD2
TGTGCCAGCGGCCGCGGACTTGGCGGGGGGACCACCGGGGAGCTGTTTTTT
CASGRGLGGGTTGELFF
>TRBV5-6|.|TRBJ2-1|TRBD2
TGTGCCGGCCAGGAACGGGGGGTCTCTCTTTCGTTCGATGAGCAGTTCTTC
CAGQERGVSLSFDEQFF
>TRBV28|few|TRBJ2-7|.
TGTGCCAGCAGCTCCCGGGGCTACGAGCAGTACTTC
CASSSRGYEQYF
>TRBV5-4|once|TRBJ2-3|TRBD1
TGTGCCAGCAGCTTACAGGGGGCCTCAGATACGCAGTATTTT
CASSLQGASDTQYF
>TRBV2|few|TRBJ1-1|TRBD1
TGTGCCAGCCACTCCCCGACAGGGGGCTTCGCTGAAGCTTTCTTT
CASHSPTGGFAEAFF
>TRBV7-9|.|TRBJ2-3|.
TGTGCCGGTGGGGCGGGGACTAGCACAGATACGCAGTATTTT
CAGGAGTSTDTQYF
>TRBV7-2|once|TRBJ2-1|.
TGTGCCAGCAGCTTAGCTTCCGTGGGGCAGGGTGAGCAGTTCTTC
CASSLASVGQGEQFF